This T cell receptor beta chain was recorded in a study of monozygotic twins with inflammatory bowel disease. General study points: There was no support for any single strong signal or clonotype associated with IBD.

Template switching incorporated UMIs with a 6-nucleotide sample barcode. TCRdb reprocessed the 5' RACE reads and keeps a single row for each CDR3 protein, giving no DNA. The sample holds about 380,000 distinct CDR3 sequences. Germline CDR1 and CDR2: MNHNS and SASEGT. The CDR3 is 15 amino acids. For this clonotype: What it binds is not known.

Source material: blood. The sequence derives from a human donor with ulcerative colitis or Crohn's disease, or a healthy co-twin of an affected twin (not recorded which). V usage is TRBV6-1 and J usage is TRBJ1-5. CDR3 amino acids: CASSPQGMGNQPQHF.